This T cell receptor (beta chain) is from a study of shared clonotypes between healthy human individuals. Findings of the study overall: Larger estimated richness was generally recorded for naive subsets relative to memory subsets.

In regard to this clone: Antigen specificity is unknown.

The authors' processing: ImmunoSEQ output held junction-only sequences without quality scores, so filtering differed. Sequencing was performed with immunoSEQ multiplex PCR; in TCRdb, only in-frame clones are kept and a portion is missing. V and J calls and clone size follow that table, whereas D and trimming were derived from the DNA. The sample contains fewer than 850,000 clones, about 92% of which appear only once. The V end was cut by 2 bases, the J end by 3 bases, with 11 bases between. CDR3 length equals 15 residues. The germline gives CDR1 PRHDT, CDR2 FYEKMQ (reference sequence). The receptor was derived from a man aged 18 to 35 in good health. Some clones in this sample may be carry-over from other donors' samples. Specimen: memory CD8+ T cells from PBMCs. Subset reported: CD45RO+ cells pooled with CCR7-negative TemRA cells. V is TRBV13 and J is TRBJ1-5; unclear D gene. CDR3 in amino acids: CASSLSRGPNQPQHF. CDR3 coding DNA: TGTGCCAGCAGCTTATCCCGAGGCCCCAATCAGCCCCAGCATTTT.